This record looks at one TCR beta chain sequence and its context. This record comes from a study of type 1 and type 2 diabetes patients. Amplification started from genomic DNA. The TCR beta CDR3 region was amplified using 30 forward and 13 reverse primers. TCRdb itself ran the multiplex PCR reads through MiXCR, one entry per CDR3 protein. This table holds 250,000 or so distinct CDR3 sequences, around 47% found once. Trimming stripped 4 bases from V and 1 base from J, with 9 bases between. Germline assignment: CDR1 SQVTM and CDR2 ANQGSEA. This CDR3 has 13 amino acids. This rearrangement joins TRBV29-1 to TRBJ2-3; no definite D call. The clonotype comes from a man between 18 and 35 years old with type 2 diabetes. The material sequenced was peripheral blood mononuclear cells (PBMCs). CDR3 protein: CSVVVVGTDTQYF. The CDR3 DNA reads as TGCAGCGTTGTGGTGGTGGGCACAGATACGCAGTATTTT.